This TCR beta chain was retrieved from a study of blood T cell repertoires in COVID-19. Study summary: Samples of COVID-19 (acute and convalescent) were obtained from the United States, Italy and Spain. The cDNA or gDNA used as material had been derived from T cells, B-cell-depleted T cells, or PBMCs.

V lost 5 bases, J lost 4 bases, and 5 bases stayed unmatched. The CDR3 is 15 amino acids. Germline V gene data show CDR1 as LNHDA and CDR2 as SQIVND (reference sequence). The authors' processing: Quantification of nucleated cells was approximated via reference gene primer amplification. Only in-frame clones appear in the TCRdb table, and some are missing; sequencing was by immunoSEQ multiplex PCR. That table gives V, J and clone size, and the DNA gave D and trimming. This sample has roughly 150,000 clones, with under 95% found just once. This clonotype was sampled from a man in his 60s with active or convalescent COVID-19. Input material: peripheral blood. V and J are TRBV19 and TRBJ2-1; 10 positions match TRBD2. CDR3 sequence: CASSETSGEYNEQFF. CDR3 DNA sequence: TGTGCCAGTAGTGAAACTAGCGGGGAGTACAATGAGCAGTTCTTC.